The sequence of this TCR beta chain was determined in a study of regulatory T cells in long-lasting Graves disease. Germline lookup yields CDR1 SNHLY and CDR2 FYNNEI. V shed 5 bases and J 2 bases; nucleotides not matched to a gene: 7. The CDR3 has 15 amino acids. On this clonotype itself: Its antigen is unidentified.

Study-wide results and limits: Persistent Graves' patients possessed reduced TCR diversity relative to recently diagnosed ones.

The authors built TCR beta libraries using iRepertoire HTBI primers and Arm-PCR of CDR3 regions. Via MiXCR, TCRdb re-called the multiplex PCR reads, giving one row per CDR3 protein. Found here are around 250,000 distinct CDR3 sequences, roughly a fifth of them singletons; the top ten hold around 13%. This sample's time point: newly diagnosed GD, antithyroid drugs for less than 3 months. The TCR library was made from RNA extracted from PBMCs. An endocrinology department in Xi'an, China, recruited the patients. The input for sequencing was peripheral blood mononuclear cells (PBMCs), taken at new diagnosis, from a patient treated with antithyroid drugs. V usage is TRBV2 and J usage is TRBJ2-3, with 7 bases that match TRBD1. The TCR sequence derives from a female donor with Graves disease. The CDR3: CASSSRDRYTDTQYF. The DNA of the CDR3 is TGTGCCAGCAGTTCCCGGGACAGATACACAGATACGCAGTATTTT.